Sequencing of this TCR beta chain was carried out in a study of cytomegalovirus exposure and HLA in healthy donors. Use of 60 Vbeta and 13 Jbeta primers characterized the PCR. Data came from immunoSEQ multiplex PCR; TCRdb stores just in-frame clones and leaves some out. The sample comprises some 210,000 clones, around 86% of which are singletons, and about 10% rests with the top ten. Healthy bone marrow donors supplied every sample. This clone was seen a few times. The antigen remains unidentified. Regarding the study as a whole: In a later analysis, several top co-occurrence clusters appeared linked to parvovirus B19, influenza, CMV and Epstein-Barr virus.

The V end lost 5 bases, the J end lost 8 bases, and 10 bases lay between the germline ends. This CDR3 has 13 residues. The germline V gene encodes CDR1 SGHDN and CDR2 FVKESK. The specimen sequenced was PBMCs. This chain links TRBV14 with TRBJ1-6, with D hard to call. The receptor's source is a woman between 50 and 59 years old in good health and CMV-seropositive. The CDR3 nucleotides read TGTGCCAGCAGCACTCGTCTGGATTCACCCCTCCACTTT. This codes for CASSTRLDSPLHF.